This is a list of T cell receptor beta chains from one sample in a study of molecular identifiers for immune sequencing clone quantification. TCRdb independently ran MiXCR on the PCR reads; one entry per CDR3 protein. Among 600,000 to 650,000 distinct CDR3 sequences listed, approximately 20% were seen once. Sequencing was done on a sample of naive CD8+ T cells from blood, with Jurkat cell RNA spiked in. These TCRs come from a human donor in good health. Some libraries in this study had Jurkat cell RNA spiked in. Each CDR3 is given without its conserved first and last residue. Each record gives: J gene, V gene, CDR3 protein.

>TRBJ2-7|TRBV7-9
AGSLVVNEQY
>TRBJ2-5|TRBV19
ASSYTGFPETQY
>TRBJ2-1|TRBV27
ASSGAIYNEQS
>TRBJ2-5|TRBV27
ASSLSYRLDQY
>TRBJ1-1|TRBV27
ASGPTAEAF
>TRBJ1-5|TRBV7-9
ASSKQDGPQH
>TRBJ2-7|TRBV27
ASSLSRGDYEQY
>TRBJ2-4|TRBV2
ASSGRRGIQY
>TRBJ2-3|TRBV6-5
ASSHRGDTQY
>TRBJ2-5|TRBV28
ASSSPYPERGKGKTQY
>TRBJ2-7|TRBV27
ASSSTGGPYEQY
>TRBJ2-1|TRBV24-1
ATSDLSSWEQF
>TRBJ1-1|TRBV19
ASSRQGVPF
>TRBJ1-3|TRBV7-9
ASSLLSLSGNTIY
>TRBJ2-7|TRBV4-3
ASSLSRVESYEQY
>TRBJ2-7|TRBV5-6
ASSGLFYEQY
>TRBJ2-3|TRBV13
ASSLGWGLTSTDTQY
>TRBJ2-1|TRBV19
AVSGLAGKPYNEQF
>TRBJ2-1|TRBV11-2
ASSLVGFGDEQF
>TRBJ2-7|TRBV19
VSSSGTGAYEQY
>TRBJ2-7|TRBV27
ASSLSEGPYEQY
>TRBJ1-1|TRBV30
AWNGGTEAF
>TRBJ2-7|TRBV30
AWSLTAGTSAYYEQH
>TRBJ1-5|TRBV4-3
ASSPSTYSNQPQH
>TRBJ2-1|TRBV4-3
ASSQDSYRGYYNEQF
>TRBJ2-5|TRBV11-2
ASSLDTGGQETQY
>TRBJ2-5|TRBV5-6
ASSLLTDGTQY
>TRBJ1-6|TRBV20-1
SAREGQGIDSPLH
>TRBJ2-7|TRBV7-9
ASSLDRDHLGEQY
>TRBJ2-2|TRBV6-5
ASSYSQTGELF
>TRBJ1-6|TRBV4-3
ASSQDWQGVFSPLH
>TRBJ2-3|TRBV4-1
ASRTGSGAPADTQY
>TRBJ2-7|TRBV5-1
AGSLGTGGYEQY
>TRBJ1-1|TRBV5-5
ASSAGQGATEAF
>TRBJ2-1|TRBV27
ASSSHYAQYNEQF
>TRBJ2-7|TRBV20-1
SAAPRQGLTTYEQY
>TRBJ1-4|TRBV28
ASSLYGTGNEKLF
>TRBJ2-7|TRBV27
ASSPWDRPHEQY
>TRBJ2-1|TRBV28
ASSVLGATNEQF
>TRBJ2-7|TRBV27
ASGYYEQY